Sequencing of this TCR beta chain was carried out in a study of beta chain features in type 1 diabetes. Study context: The number of sorted cells examined across all samples was under 130,000,000.

The entirety of the isolated RNA underwent reverse transcription, so expressed TCRB transcripts were sequenced. TCRdb keeps only in-frame clones here, not all; method: immunoSEQ multiplex PCR. Among some 410,000 clones, about an eighth were seen once, and the ten largest hold about 0.042%. The specimen was naive CD4+ T cells from blood. This TCR derives from a woman between 18 and 29 years old in good health.

The chain's CDR3 is CASSLESYYNEQFF. CDR3 DNA: TGTGCCAGCAGCTTGGAAAGCTACTACAATGAGCAGTTCTTC. The chain couples TRBV7-2 to TRBJ2-1; D is uncertain. V gave up 3 bases and J gave up 3 bases, with 9 bases separating them. The CDR3 sequence is 14 residues long. Germline CDR1 SGHTA, CDR2 FQGNSA.